Listed below are T cell receptor beta chains from one sample, sequenced in a study of Ad26.COV2.S vaccination and SARS-CoV-2 variants. Measured with immunoSEQ multiplex PCR; TCRdb has only the in-frame clones, and not every one. This sample has about 430,000 clones, with 90% found just once. The sequenced sample was peripheral blood, obtained in a trial of Ad26.COV2.S vaccine versus placebo. The receptors here all came from a person between 18 and 65 years old who received the Ad26.COV2.S COVID-19 vaccine or a placebo. CDR3s include the opening cysteine and the closing phenylalanine or tryptophan. A D gene is named only where the DNA matches it firmly. Where a row states a size, it is once, few, many or the class of an expanded clone; other rows omit it.

J gene	D gene	V gene	clone size	CDR3 protein	CDR3 DNA
TRBJ2-4	-	TRBV3-1/TRBV3-2	-	CASSDTGGDKNIQYF	TGTGCCAGCAGCGACACCGGGGGAGACAAAAACATTCAGTACTTC
TRBJ2-7	TRBD2	TRBV9	few	CASSVGSSGSYEQYF	TGTGCCAGCAGCGTAGGGTCTAGCGGGAGTTACGAGCAGTACTTC
TRBJ1-1	-	TRBV13	-	CASSPPRSQGLNTEAFF	TGTGCCAGCAGCCCCCCTCGCAGTCAGGGTTTGAACACTGAAGCTTTCTTT
TRBJ1-6	TRBD1	TRBV6-5	-	CASSYSGTGMNSPLHF	TGTGCCAGCAGTTACTCCGGGACAGGGATGAATTCACCCCTCCACTTT
TRBJ2-2	TRBD2	TRBV28	-	CASRAGLAGGITGELFF	TGTGCCAGCAGAGCCGGACTAGCGGGAGGTATCACCGGGGAGCTGTTTTTT
TRBJ2-3	-	TRBV10-3	-	CAISFPTAGQALTDTQYF	TGTGCCATCAGTTTCCCCACGGCAGGTCAGGCCCTCACAGATACGCAGTATTTT
TRBJ2-7	TRBD2	TRBV11-2	-	CASSAGTSGYEQYF	TGTGCCAGCAGCGCCGGGACTAGCGGATACGAGCAGTACTTC
TRBJ2-2	TRBD2	TRBV5-6	once	CASSLAGLAGAGELFF	TGTGCCAGCAGCTTGGCGGGACTAGCGGGAGCCGGGGAGCTGTTTTTT
TRBJ2-3	-	TRBV7-9	-	CASSYPPQSSGAYADTQYF	TGTGCCAGCAGCTACCCCCCGCAGAGTTCAGGGGCCTATGCGGATACGCAGTATTTT
TRBJ2-7	-	TRBV27	-	CASSTTSSREQYF	TGTGCCAGCAGCACTACTAGTTCGCGGGAGCAGTACTTC
TRBJ2-3	-	TRBV4-1	-	CASSQDPPSTSTDTQYF	TGCGCCAGCAGCCAAGATCCTCCTAGCACTAGCACAGATACGCAGTATTTT
TRBJ2-7	TRBD2	TRBV5-4	-	CASSFGGRAGYEQYF	TGTGCCAGCAGCTTTGGCGGGAGGGCCGGGTACGAGCAGTACTTC
TRBJ1-2	-	TRBV11-3	-	CAPGPPGNYGYTF	TGTGCCCCCGGCCCCCCGGGTAACTATGGCTACACCTTC